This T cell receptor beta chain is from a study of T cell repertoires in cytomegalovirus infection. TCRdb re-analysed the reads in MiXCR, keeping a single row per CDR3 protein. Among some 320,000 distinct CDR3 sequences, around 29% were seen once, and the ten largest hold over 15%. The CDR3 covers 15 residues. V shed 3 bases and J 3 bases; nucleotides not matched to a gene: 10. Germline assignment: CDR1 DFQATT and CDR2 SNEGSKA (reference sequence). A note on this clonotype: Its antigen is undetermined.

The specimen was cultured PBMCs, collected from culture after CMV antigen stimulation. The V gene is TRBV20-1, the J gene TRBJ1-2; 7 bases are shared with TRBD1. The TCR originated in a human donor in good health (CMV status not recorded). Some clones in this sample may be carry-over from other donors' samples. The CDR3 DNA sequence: TGCAGTGCTAGGCCTCGACAGGGAGGAGACTATGGCTACACCTTC. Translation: CSARPRQGGDYGYTF.